This T cell receptor (beta chain) was documented in a study of cytomegalovirus exposure and HLA in healthy donors. With regard to this clone: Its antigen is undetermined.

The V and J ends lost 5 bases and 0 bases respectively, with 13 bases between them. Germline V gives CDR1 LGHNT, CDR2 FRNRAP. The length of the CDR3 is 15 residues. Whole-study results and caveats: Most of the TCR beta V segments (in an earlier analysis) were productive either about 90% or about 30% of the time.

Primers: 60 Vbeta forward and 13 Jbeta reverse. Source study methods: A follow-up analysis tallied 70 million to 80 million unique TCR beta chains, roughly 11 million shared. Produced via immunoSEQ multiplex PCR; TCRdb's table is partial and in-frame only. That table gives V, J and clone size, and the DNA gave D and trimming. Of fewer than 150,000 clones in the sample, 70% to 80% were seen once. This TCR was sampled from a woman aged 40 to 55 in good health and CMV-seropositive. Sequencing was performed on PBMCs. The chain employs TRBV12-5 and TRBJ1-1; D unclear. This chain's CDR3 is CASGPSLTLNTEAFF. In DNA form, the CDR3 reads TGTGCTAGTGGTCCCTCCCTGACTTTGAACACTGAAGCTTTCTTT. The variable domain in full, with the rest retrieved from reference TRBV12-5 and TRBJ1-1, is DARVTQTPRHKVTEMGQEVTMRCQPILGHNTVFWYRQTMMQGLELLAYFRNRAPLDDSGMPKDRFSAEMPDATLATLKIQPSEPRDSAVYFCASGPSLTLNTEAFFGQGTRLTVV.